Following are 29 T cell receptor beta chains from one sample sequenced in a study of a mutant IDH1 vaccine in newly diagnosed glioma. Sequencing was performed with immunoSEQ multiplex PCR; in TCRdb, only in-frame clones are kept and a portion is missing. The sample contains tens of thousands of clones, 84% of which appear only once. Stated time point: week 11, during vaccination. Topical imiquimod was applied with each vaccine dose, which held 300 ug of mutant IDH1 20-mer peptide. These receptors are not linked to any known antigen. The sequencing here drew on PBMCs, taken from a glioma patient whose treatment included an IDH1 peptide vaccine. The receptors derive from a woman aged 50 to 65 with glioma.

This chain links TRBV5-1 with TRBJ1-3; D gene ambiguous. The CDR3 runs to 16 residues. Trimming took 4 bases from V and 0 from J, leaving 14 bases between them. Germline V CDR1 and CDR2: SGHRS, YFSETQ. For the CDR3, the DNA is TGCGCCAGCAGCCAAGCACAGTCTGTCTCTGGAAACACCATATATTTT. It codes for CASSQAQSVSGNTIYF.

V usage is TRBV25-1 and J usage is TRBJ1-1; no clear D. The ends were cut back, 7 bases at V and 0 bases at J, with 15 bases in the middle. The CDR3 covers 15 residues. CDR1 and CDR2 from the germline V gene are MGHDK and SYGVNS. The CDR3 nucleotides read TGTGCCAGCATCGGAGACGTACATATGAACACTGAAGCTTTCTTT. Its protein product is CASIGDVHMNTEAFF.

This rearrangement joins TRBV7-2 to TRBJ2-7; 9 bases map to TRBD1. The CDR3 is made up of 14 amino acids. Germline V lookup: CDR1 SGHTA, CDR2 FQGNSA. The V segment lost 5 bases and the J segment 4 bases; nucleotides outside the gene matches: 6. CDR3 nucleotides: TGTGCCAGCAGCCCTCCGGACAGGGGTTACGAGCAGTACTTC. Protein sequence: CASSPPDRGYEQYF. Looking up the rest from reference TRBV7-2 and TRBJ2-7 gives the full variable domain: GAGVSQSPSNKVTEKGKDVELRCDPISGHTALYWYRQSLGQGLEFLIYFQGNSAPDKSGLPSDRFSAERTGGSVSTLTIQRTQQEDSAVYLCASSPPDRGYEQYFGPGTRLTVT.

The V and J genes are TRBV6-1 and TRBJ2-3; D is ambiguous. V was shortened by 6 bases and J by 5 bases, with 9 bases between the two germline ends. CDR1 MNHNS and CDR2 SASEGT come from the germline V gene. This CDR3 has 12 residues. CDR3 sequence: CASRPPGDTQYF. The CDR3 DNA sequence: TGTGCCAGCAGGCCCCCCGGAGATACGCAGTATTTT.

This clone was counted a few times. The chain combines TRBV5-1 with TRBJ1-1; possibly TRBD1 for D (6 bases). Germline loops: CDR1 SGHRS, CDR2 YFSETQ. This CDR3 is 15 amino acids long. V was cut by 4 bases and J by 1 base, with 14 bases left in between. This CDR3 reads CASSIGQTKNTEAFF. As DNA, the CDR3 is TGCGCCAGCAGCATTGGACAGACGAAGAACACTGAAGCTTTCTTT.

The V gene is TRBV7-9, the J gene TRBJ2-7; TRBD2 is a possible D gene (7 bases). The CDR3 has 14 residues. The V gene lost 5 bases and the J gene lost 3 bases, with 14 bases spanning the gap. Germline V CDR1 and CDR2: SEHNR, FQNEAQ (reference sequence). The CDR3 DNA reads TGTGCCAGCAGCCCGGCGGGGGCGTACTACGAGCAGTACTTC. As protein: CASSPAGAYYEQYF.

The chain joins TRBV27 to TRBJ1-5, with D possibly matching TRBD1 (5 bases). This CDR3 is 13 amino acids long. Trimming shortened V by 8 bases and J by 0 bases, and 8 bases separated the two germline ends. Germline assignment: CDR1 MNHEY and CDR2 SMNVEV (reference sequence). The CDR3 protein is CASADSSNQPQHF. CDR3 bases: TGTGCCAGCGCAGACAGTAGCAATCAGCCCCAGCATTTT.

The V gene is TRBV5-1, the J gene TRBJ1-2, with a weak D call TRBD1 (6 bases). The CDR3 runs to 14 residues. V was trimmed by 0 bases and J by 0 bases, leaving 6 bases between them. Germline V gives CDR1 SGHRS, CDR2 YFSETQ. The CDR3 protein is CASSLDRANYGYTF. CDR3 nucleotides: TGCGCCAGCAGCTTGGACAGGGCTAACTATGGCTACACCTTC.

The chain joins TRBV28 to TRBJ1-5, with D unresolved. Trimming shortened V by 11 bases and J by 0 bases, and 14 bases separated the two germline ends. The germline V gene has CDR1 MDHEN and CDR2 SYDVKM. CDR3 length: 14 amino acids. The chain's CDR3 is CAGRGRVSNQPQHF. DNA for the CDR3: TGTGCCGGACGGGGAAGGGTTAGCAATCAGCCCCAGCATTTT.

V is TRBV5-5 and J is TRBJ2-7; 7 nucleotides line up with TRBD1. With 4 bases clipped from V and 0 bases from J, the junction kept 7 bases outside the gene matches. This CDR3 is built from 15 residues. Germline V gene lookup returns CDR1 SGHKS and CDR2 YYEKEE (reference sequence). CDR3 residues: CASSPPGQSSYEQYF. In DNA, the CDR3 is TGTGCCAGCAGCCCGCCGGGACAGAGCTCCTACGAGCAGTACTTC.

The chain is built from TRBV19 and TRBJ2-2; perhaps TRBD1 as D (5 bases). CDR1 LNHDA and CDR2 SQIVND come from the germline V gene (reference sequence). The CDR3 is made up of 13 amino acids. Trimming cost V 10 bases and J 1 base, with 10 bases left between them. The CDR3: CATNTGNTGELFF. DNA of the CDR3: TGTGCCACCAATACAGGGAACACCGGGGAGCTGTTTTTT.

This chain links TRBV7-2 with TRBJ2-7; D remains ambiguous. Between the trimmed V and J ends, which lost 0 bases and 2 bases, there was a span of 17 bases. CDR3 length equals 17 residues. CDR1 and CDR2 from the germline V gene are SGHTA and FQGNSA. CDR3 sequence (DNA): TGTGCCAGCAGCTTAGCGGCTATCACCCGTACCCCCTACGAGCAGTACTTC. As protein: CASSLAAITRTPYEQYF. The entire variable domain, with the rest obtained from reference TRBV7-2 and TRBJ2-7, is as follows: GAGVSQSPSNKVTEKGKDVELRCDPISGHTALYWYRQSLGQGLEFLIYFQGNSAPDKSGLPSDRFSAERTGGSVSTLTIQRTQQEDSAVYLCASSLAAITRTPYEQYFGPGTRLTVT.

CDR3 coding DNA: TGCGCCAGCAGCGTTCAGGGACAGGGGATTTCAGAGACCCAGTACTTC. Its protein is CASSVQGQGISETQYF. V is TRBV5-1 and J is TRBJ2-5; TRBD1 matches at 10 bases. Germline lookup yields CDR1 SGHRS and CDR2 YFSETQ. CDR3 size: 16 residues. Trimming took 4 bases from V and 4 from J; bases not matched to a gene: 10.

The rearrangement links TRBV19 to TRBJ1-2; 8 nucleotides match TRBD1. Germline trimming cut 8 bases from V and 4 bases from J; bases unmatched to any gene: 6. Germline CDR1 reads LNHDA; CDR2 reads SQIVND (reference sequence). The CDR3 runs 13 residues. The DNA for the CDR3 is TGTGCCAGTGGCGACGGGACAGGCTATGGCTACACCTTC. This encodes CASGDGTGYGYTF.

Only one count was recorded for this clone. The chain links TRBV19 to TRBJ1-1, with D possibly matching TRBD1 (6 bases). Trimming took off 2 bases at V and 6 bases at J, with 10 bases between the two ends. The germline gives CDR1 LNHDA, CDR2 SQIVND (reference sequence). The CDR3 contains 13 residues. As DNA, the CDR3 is TGTGCCAGTAGTATATTGGCAGGGGCTGAAGCTTTCTTT. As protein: CASSILAGAEAFF.

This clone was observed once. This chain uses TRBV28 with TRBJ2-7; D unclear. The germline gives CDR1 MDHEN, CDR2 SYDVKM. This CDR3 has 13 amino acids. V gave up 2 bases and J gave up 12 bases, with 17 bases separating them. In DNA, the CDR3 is TGTGCCAGCAGTTTAGACAAGCCCCCTAAGCCGTACTTC. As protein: CASSLDKPPKPYF.

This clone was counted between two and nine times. This chain's CDR3 is CASSESGGYGYTF. CDR3 nucleotide sequence: TGTGCCAGCAGTGAATCAGGGGGCTATGGCTACACCTTC. The V gene is TRBV25-1, the J gene TRBJ1-2; 7 bases align to TRBD1. This CDR3 contains 13 residues. The trim removed 1 base at V and 4 bases at J, leaving 0 bases unmatched. Germline CDR1 and CDR2: MGHDK and SYGVNS.

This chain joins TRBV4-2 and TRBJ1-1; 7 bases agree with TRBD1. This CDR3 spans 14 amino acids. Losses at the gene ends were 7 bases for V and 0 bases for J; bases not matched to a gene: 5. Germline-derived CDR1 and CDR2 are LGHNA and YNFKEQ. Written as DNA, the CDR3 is TGTGCCAGCACCTCGGGACAGTTGAACACTGAAGCTTTCTTT. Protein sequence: CASTSGQLNTEAFF.

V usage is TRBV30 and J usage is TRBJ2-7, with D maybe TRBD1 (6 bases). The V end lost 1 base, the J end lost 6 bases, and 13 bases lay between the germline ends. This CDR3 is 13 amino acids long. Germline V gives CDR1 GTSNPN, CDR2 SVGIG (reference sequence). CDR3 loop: CAWSGGWGREQYF. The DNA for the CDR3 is TGTGCCTGGAGTGGAGGGTGGGGGCGCGAGCAGTACTTC.

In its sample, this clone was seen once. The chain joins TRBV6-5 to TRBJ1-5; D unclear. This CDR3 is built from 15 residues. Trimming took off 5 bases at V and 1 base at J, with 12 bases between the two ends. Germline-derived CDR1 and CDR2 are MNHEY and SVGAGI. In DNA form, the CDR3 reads TGTGCCAGCAGTCCCGACGGAATGAGCAATCAGCCCCAGCATTTT. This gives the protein CASSPDGMSNQPQHF.

CDR3 in DNA: TGTGCCAGCAGTGAATCCCTTTGGGGGGCCGAGGATACGCAGTATTTT. Amino acids: CASSESLWGAEDTQYF. J is TRBJ2-3 and V is TRBV6-1, with D perhaps being TRBD1 or TRBD2 (6 bases each). The V gene lost 2 bases and the J gene lost 6 bases, with 18 bases spanning the gap. The germline gives CDR1 MNHNS, CDR2 SASEGT. CDR3 length: 16 residues.

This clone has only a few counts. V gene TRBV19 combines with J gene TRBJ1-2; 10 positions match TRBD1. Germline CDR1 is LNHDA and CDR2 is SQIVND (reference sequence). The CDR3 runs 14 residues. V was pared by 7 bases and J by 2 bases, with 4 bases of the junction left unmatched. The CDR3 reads CASTVDRGNYGYTF. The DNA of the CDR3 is TGTGCCAGTACCGTGGACAGGGGGAACTATGGCTACACCTTC.

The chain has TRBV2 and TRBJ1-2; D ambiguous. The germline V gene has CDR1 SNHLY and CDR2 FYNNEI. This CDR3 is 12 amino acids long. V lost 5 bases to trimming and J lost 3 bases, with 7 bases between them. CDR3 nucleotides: TGTGCCAGCAGTTTCAGATACTATGGCTACACCTTC. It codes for CASSFRYYGYTF.

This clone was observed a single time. CDR3 DNA: TGTGCCAGCAGCGTGACGGGATATAATGAAAAACTGTTTTTT. Translated: CASSVTGYNEKLFF. This chain uses TRBV9 with TRBJ1-4; no reliable D call. Germline CDR1 reads SGDLS; CDR2 reads YYNGEE. V lost 2 bases to trimming and J lost 4 bases, with 9 bases between them. There are 14 residues in the CDR3. Variable domain in full (rest from reference TRBV9 and TRBJ1-4): DSGVTQTPKHLITATGQRVTLRCSPRSGDLSVYWYQQSLDQGLQFLIQYYNGEERAKGNILERFSAQQFPDLHSELNLSSLELGDSALYFCASSVTGYNEKLFFGSGTQLSVL.

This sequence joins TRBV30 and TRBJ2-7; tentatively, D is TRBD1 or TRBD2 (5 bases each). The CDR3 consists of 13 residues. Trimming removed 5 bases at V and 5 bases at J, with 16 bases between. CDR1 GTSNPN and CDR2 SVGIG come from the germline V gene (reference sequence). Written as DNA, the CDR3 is TGTGCCTGGGGACTGATTGGGGCCAACGAGCAGTACTTC. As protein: CAWGLIGANEQYF.

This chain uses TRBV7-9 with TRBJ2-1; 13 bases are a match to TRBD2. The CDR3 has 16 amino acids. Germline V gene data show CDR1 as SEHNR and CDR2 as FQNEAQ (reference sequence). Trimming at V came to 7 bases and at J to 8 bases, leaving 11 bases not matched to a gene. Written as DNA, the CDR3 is TGTGCCAGCACACGGACTAGCGGGGGCGTTTGGGATGAGCAGTTCTTC. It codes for CASTRTSGGVWDEQFF.

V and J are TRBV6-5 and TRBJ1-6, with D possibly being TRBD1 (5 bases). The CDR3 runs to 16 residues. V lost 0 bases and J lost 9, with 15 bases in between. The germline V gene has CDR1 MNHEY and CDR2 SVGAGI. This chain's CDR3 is CASSYSRQTLISPLHF. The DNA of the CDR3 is TGTGCCAGCAGTTACTCGAGACAGACCTTGATTTCACCCCTCCACTTT.

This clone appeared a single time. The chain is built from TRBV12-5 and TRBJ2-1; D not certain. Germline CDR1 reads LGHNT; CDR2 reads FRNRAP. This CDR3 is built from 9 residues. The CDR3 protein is CAIHHGQFF. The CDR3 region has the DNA TGTGCCATCCACCACGGGCAGTTCTTC.

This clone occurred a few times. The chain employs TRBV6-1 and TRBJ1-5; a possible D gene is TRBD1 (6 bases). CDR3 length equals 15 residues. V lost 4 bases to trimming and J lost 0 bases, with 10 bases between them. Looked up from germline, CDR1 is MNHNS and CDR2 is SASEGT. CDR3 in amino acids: CASSGGQSSNQPQHF. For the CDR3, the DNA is TGTGCCAGCAGTGGGGGGCAGAGTAGCAATCAGCCCCAGCATTTT.